These 30 T cell receptor beta chains were all obtained from the same sample, sequenced in a study of blood T cell repertoires in COVID-19. Using immunoSEQ multiplex PCR, the repertoire was profiled, and TCRdb retains in-frame clones only, with some absent. The data show around 330,000 clones, around 88% seen once. The specimen was peripheral blood. The receptors shown here come from a woman younger than 45 with COVID-19, enrolled during active disease.

The table lists this clone with a count of one. The V and J genes are TRBV5-1 and TRBJ1-5; weak D call: TRBD1 (6 bases). Germline V CDR1 and CDR2: SGHRS, YFSETQ. The germline V and J ends were trimmed by 10 bases and 2 bases, with 13 bases remaining between them. The CDR3 has 13 amino acids. CDR3 protein: CAGRQVRNQPQHF. The CDR3 DNA sequence: TGCGCCGGAAGACAGGTACGCAATCAGCCCCAGCATTTT.

V usage is TRBV6-1 and J usage is TRBJ1-1; no clear D gene. CDR1 and CDR2 (germline): MNHNS, SASEGT. The CDR3 is 15 amino acids. The V end was cut by 1 base, the J end by 10 bases, with 19 bases between. The CDR3 here is CASSEELSGLLGAFF. In DNA form, the CDR3 reads TGTGCCAGCAGTGAAGAATTGAGCGGTCTCCTGGGAGCTTTCTTT.

The V and J genes are TRBV4-1 and TRBJ2-2; the D gene is possibly TRBD2 (5 bases). The germline V gene has CDR1 MGHRA and CDR2 YSYEKL. The ends were cut back, 0 bases at V and 3 bases at J, with 11 bases in the middle. The CDR3 sequence is 16 residues long. Here the CDR3 reads CASSQERTPYTGELFF. As DNA, the CDR3 is TGCGCCAGCAGCCAAGAACGGACTCCGTACACCGGGGAGCTGTTTTTT.

The rearrangement uses TRBV24-1 and TRBJ2-2; TRBD1 agrees at 11 bases. The CDR3 contains 15 residues. V gave up 2 bases and J gave up 6 bases; unmatched junction bases: 1. CDR1 is KGHDR and CDR2 is SFDVKD in the germline V gene. Here the CDR3 reads CATSDWGQGAGELFF. For the CDR3, the DNA is TGTGCCACCAGTGATTGGGGACAGGGGGCCGGGGAGCTGTTTTTT.

The chain employs TRBV7-9 and TRBJ2-2; 8 bases align to TRBD1. The V gene's germline CDR1 is SEHNR and CDR2 FQNEAQ (reference sequence). The CDR3 totals 13 residues. V lost 5 bases to trimming and J lost 6 bases; unmatched junction nucleotides: 2. The CDR3 sequence: CASSAQGAGELFF. DNA for the CDR3: TGTGCCAGCAGCGCACAGGGGGCCGGGGAGCTGTTTTTT.

The J gene is TRBJ1-5, the V gene TRBV21-1; the D call TRBD1 from the table was never checked on the DNA. TRBV21-1 is a known pseudogene. The length of the CDR3 is 15 residues. CDR3 in amino acids: CASSIRQGRNQPQHF. CDR3 nucleotides: TGTGCCAGCAGCATCCGACAGGGGCGCAATCAGCCCCAGCATTTT.

Of note for this clone: Other DNA sequences within the sample encode an identical CDR3. Here the CDR3 reads CASSPQGGGYTF. CDR3 DNA: TGTGCCAGCTCACCTCAGGGCGGTGGCTACACCTTC. The rearrangement joins TRBV18 to TRBJ1-2, with a tentative D call TRBD1 (5 bases). The germline V gene has CDR1 KGHSH and CDR2 LQKENI. The CDR3 has 12 residues. Trimming stripped 3 bases from V and 7 bases from J, with 9 bases between.

This rearrangement joins TRBV2 to TRBJ2-5, with D uncertain. The CDR3 contains 13 residues. CDR1 SNHLY and CDR2 FYNNEI come from the germline V gene. The ends were cut back, 4 bases at V and 4 bases at J, with 10 bases in the middle. CDR3 protein: CASSGWAPETQYF. CDR3 DNA sequence: TGTGCCAGCAGTGGGTGGGCCCCAGAGACCCAGTACTTC.

The rearrangement joins TRBV11-2 to TRBJ2-1; no reliable D call. In germline, CDR1 is SGHAT, CDR2 FQNNGV. The CDR3 is made up of 12 amino acids. Trimming pared 5 bases from V and 8 bases from J, leaving 10 bases between. The CDR3 DNA reads TGTGCCAGCAGCCCGAGCAGGCATGAGCAGTTCTTC. It codes for CASSPSRHEQFF.

The genes are TRBV4-2 and TRBJ1-3; D uncertain. This CDR3 has 14 amino acids. Germline V gene lookup returns CDR1 LGHNA and CDR2 YNFKEQ. The V gene lost 1 base and the J gene lost 2 bases, with 6 bases spanning the gap. CDR3: CASSQVQTGNTIYF. The CDR3 DNA reads as TGTGCCAGCAGCCAAGTTCAGACTGGAAACACCATATATTTT.

V gene TRBV6-6 combines with J gene TRBJ2-6, with 7 bases lining up with TRBD1. The CDR3 runs 17 residues. The V gene end was trimmed by 5 bases and the J gene end by 0 bases; junction bases not matched to a gene: 7. Germline lookup yields CDR1 MNHNY and CDR2 SVGAGI (reference sequence). CDR3 nucleotide sequence: TGTGCCAGCAGTCCCCCGACAGGGAACTCTGGGGCCAACGTCCTGACTTTC. It yields the protein CASSPPTGNSGANVLTF.

The CDR3 is CATSDPKAGTVYNEQFF. The DNA for the CDR3 is TGTGCCACCAGTGATCCAAAGGCCGGGACAGTCTACAATGAGCAGTTCTTC. The chain couples TRBV24-1 to TRBJ2-1; TRBD1 matches 7 bases. The germline gives CDR1 KGHDR, CDR2 SFDVKD. V gave up 3 bases and J gave up 3 bases; unmatched junction bases: 10. The CDR3 has 17 residues.

V is TRBV5-8 and J is TRBJ2-2; 8 bases are shared with TRBD1. The trim removed 2 bases at V and 6 bases at J, leaving 9 bases unmatched. This CDR3 spans 16 amino acids. Germline V gene sequence: CDR1 SGHTS, CDR2 YDEGEE. The CDR3 sequence is CASSFPWTGRAGELFF. The CDR3 DNA reads as TGTGCCAGCAGCTTCCCCTGGACAGGGCGGGCCGGGGAGCTGTTTTTT.

CDR3 DNA sequence: TGTGCCAGCAGCGTCCCGGGACAGGGGATGAACACTGAAGCTTTCTTT. Its translation is CASSVPGQGMNTEAFF. The chain carries TRBV28 and TRBJ1-1; TRBD1 matches at 10 bases. CDR1 and CDR2 from the germline V gene are MDHEN and SYDVKM. The V segment lost 6 bases and the J segment 0 bases; nucleotides outside the gene matches: 7. CDR3 length: 16 residues.

The chain employs TRBV5-1 and TRBJ2-3; D is uncertain. Germline-derived CDR1 and CDR2 are SGHRS and YFSETQ. This CDR3 contains 13 residues. V dropped 2 bases and J dropped 4 bases, with 8 bases sitting between them. The CDR3 sequence: CASSFEVADTQYF. DNA for the CDR3: TGCGCCAGCAGCTTCGAGGTAGCAGATACGCAGTATTTT.

The chain recombines TRBV5-4 with TRBJ1-2, with a weak D call TRBD1 (6 bases). V lost 0 bases and J 5 bases, leaving 11 bases between the germline ends. The germline gives CDR1 SGHNT, CDR2 YYREEE (reference sequence). The CDR3 is made up of 14 amino acids. The CDR3: CASSLDGQGYGYTF. CDR3 sequence (DNA): TGTGCCAGCAGCTTGGATGGGCAGGGGTATGGCTACACCTTC.

V usage is TRBV5-1 and J usage is TRBJ2-3, with 15 bases lining up with TRBD2. This CDR3 comprises 17 residues. Germline CDR1 reads SGHRS; CDR2 reads YFSETQ. With V trimmed by 4 bases and J by 6 bases, 9 bases remained unmatched. CDR3 residues: CASSDGLAGGPGDTQYF. The CDR3 bases are TGCGCCAGCAGCGACGGACTAGCGGGGGGGCCAGGGGATACGCAGTATTTT.

The chain uses TRBV5-8 and TRBJ1-6; no reliable D call. Germline V gene sequence: CDR1 SGHTS, CDR2 YDEGEE. The CDR3 consists of 12 residues. Trimming took off 5 bases at V and 11 bases at J, with 11 bases between the two ends. The CDR3 sequence is CASRLEVTPLHF. The CDR3 DNA reads as TGTGCCAGCAGGCTGGAGGTGACACCCCTCCACTTT. The whole variable domain, remainder taken from reference TRBV5-8 and TRBJ1-6, is EAGVTQSPTHLIKTRGQQATLRCSPISGHTSVYWYQQALGLGLQFLLWYDEGEERNRGNFPPRFSGRQFPNYSSELNVNALELEDSALYLCASRLEVTPLHFGNGTRLTVT.

This sequence joins TRBV28 and TRBJ2-7; TRBD1 agrees at 7 bases. The ends lost 4 bases at V and 3 bases at J; junction bases unmatched: 6. The germline V gene has CDR1 MDHEN and CDR2 SYDVKM. The CDR3 sequence is 14 residues long. CDR3 DNA sequence: TGTGCCAGCAGTTCTACGGACAGGTTCTACGAGCAGTACGTC. The encoded protein is CASSSTDRFYEQYV.

This clone is a singleton in its sample. CDR3 sequence (DNA): TGTGCCAGCAGTTGGGACAGGGCAGGGCAGCCCCAGCATTTT. It codes for CASSWDRAGQPQHF. The gene calls are TRBV27 and TRBJ1-5; TRBD1 matches 9 bases. V was pared by 4 bases and J by 7 bases, with 5 bases of the junction left unmatched. The length of the CDR3 is 14 residues. Germline V lookup: CDR1 MNHEY, CDR2 SMNVEV (reference sequence).

V usage is TRBV4-2 and J usage is TRBJ1-6, with a possible D match to TRBD1 (5 bases). V shed 1 base and J shed 9 bases, with 16 bases lying between them. The CDR3 covers 16 residues. In germline, CDR1 is LGHNA, CDR2 YNFKEQ. This chain's CDR3 is CASSQVYRDRTSPLHF. The CDR3 DNA sequence: TGTGCCAGCAGCCAAGTATACCGTGACAGAACTTCACCCCTCCACTTT.

The chain recombines TRBV19 with TRBJ1-5; 8 bases match TRBD1. The CDR3 runs 13 residues. Trimming removed 8 bases from V and 6 bases from J; junction bases left unmatched: 6. CDR1 and CDR2 (germline): LNHDA, SQIVND (reference sequence). The CDR3: CASADRAGQPQHF. The CDR3 region has the DNA TGTGCCAGTGCGGACAGGGCGGGTCAGCCCCAGCATTTT.

V and J are TRBV3-1 (or the pseudogene TRBV3-2) and TRBJ1-1; possibly TRBD1 for D (6 bases). The germline V gene encodes CDR1 LGHDT and CDR2 YNNKEL (reference sequence). The CDR3 length is 16 residues. Trimming stripped 0 bases from V and 4 bases from J, with 15 bases between. The CDR3 sequence is CASSQDRAGDVTEAFF. The CDR3 DNA follows: TGTGCCAGCAGCCAAGATAGGGCAGGGGATGTCACTGAAGCTTTCTTT.

The chain carries TRBV7-2 and TRBJ2-3; D not certain. Per germline, CDR1 SGHTA and CDR2 FQGNSA. The CDR3 has 12 amino acids. Between the trimmed V and J ends, which lost 5 bases and 6 bases, there was a span of 9 bases. The CDR3 bases are TGTGCCAGCAGCCTTCTTATGGATACGCAGTATTTT. Amino acids: CASSLLMDTQYF.

Concerning this clone itself: Different DNA sequences within this sample yield the same CDR3. V is TRBV7-9 and J is TRBJ1-4; unclear D gene. The CDR3 is 14 amino acids. The V end lost 3 bases, the J end lost 1 base, and 6 bases lay between the germline ends. Looked up from germline, CDR1 is SEHNR and CDR2 is FQNEAQ (reference sequence). CDR3 loop: CASSLGRTNEKLFF. The CDR3, as DNA: TGTGCCAGCAGCTTGGGCAGAACTAATGAAAAACTGTTTTTT.

The gene calls are TRBV18 and TRBJ2-7; TRBD1 matches at 10 bases. The germline V gene has CDR1 KGHSH and CDR2 LQKENI. This CDR3 region has 14 residues. Unmatched junction bases numbered 5, after V lost 5 bases and J lost 4 bases. DNA for the CDR3: TGTGCCAGCTCAAGGACAGGGGGGAGGTACGAGCAGTACTTC. Translation gives CASSRTGGRYEQYF. The variable domain in full, with the rest retrieved from reference TRBV18 and TRBJ2-7, is NAGVMQNPRHLVRRRGQEARLRCSPMKGHSHVYWYRQLPEEGLKFMVYLQKENIIDESGMPKERFSAEFPKEGPSILRIQQVVRGDSAAYFCASSRTGGRYEQYFGPGTRLTVT.

The chain uses TRBV5-6 and TRBJ2-7, with D maybe TRBD1 (5 bases). The CDR3 loop spans 13 amino acids. Germline loops: CDR1 SGHDT, CDR2 YYEEEE. Trimming stripped 0 bases from V and 4 bases from J, with 8 bases between. For the CDR3, the DNA is TGTGCCAGCAGCTTGGGACAGTGGTACGAGCAGTACTTC. Amino acid sequence: CASSLGQWYEQYF.

The J gene is TRBJ1-5, the V gene TRBV7-9; tentatively, D is TRBD1 (5 bases). V lost 6 bases and J 5 bases, leaving 20 bases between the germline ends. Germline V gene sequence: CDR1 SEHNR, CDR2 FQNEAQ (reference sequence). The CDR3 is made up of 16 amino acids. DNA for the CDR3: TGTGCCAGCAGTCTAGGACAAGGGGTAAGGGATCAGCCCCAGCATTTT. Protein: CASSLGQGVRDQPQHF.

The V and J genes are TRBV9 and TRBJ2-1, with 8 nucleotides matching TRBD1. The CDR3 sequence is 17 residues long. Trimming removed 0 bases from V and 6 bases from J; junction bases left unmatched: 11. CDR1 is SGDLS and CDR2 is YYNGEE in the germline V gene. The CDR3 reads CASSVVPGGVGSNEQFF. Here the CDR3 DNA reads TGTGCCAGCAGCGTAGTTCCAGGGGGCGTAGGAAGCAATGAGCAGTTCTTC.

The chain is built from TRBV6-8 and TRBJ1-1; D not certain. This CDR3 contains 14 residues. V lost 2 bases and J 2 bases, leaving 9 bases between the germline ends. Germline CDR1 reads MNHGY; CDR2 reads SAAAGT. CDR3 sequence (DNA): TGTGCCAGCAGTTACGGGCAGTCTAACACTGAAGCTTTCTTT. Residues: CASSYGQSNTEAFF.